This is a list of T cell receptor beta chains from one sample in a study of post-analysis software for immune sequencing data. TCRdb recomputed calls from the PCR reads with MiXCR, one row per CDR3 protein. The top ten clones hold approximately 4.4% of a sample with around 770,000 distinct CDR3 sequences, approximately 44% of them seen once. The sample taken for sequencing was blood. All receptors come from a girl aged 10 to 17 with multiple sclerosis. Both conserved end residues are part of each CDR3. Fields, in order: J gene, V gene, clone size, D gene, CDR3 protein, CDR3 DNA. A D gene is named only where the DNA matches it firmly. Rows give clone size only sometimes, using once, few, many, or a class for an expanded clone.

J: TRBJ2-5
V: TRBV29-1
size: -
D: TRBD1
CDR3: CSAAGQGETQYF
DNA: TGCAGCGCAGCTGGACAGGGGGAGACCCAGTACTTC

J: TRBJ2-5
V: TRBV20-1
size: many
D: -
CDR3: CSARKGNSQETQYF
DNA: TGCAGTGCTAGAAAGGGTAACAGTCAAGAGACCCAGTACTTC

J: TRBJ2-1
V: TRBV4-2
size: -
D: TRBD2
CDR3: CAGSQDPGASSGRARDGQFF
DNA: TGTGCCGGCAGCCAAGATCCAGGAGCGTCTAGCGGGAGGGCCCGGGATGGGCAGTTCTTC

J: TRBJ2-1
V: TRBV29-1
size: -
D: TRBD2
CDR3: CSVKRGGSYNEQFF
DNA: TGCAGCGTGAAACGCGGGGGCTCCTACAATGAGCAGTTCTTC

J: TRBJ2-7
V: TRBV29-1
size: -
D: -
CDR3: CSVEDGDSPSYEQYF
DNA: TGCAGCGTTGAAGATGGTGACTCACCCTCCTACGAGCAGTACTTC

J: TRBJ1-1
V: TRBV5-5
size: -
D: TRBD1
CDR3: CASSLELDRSFAEAFF
DNA: TGTGCCAGCAGCCTAGAATTGGACAGGAGTTTCGCTGAAGCTTTCTTT

J: TRBJ2-1
V: TRBV4-1
size: -
D: TRBD2
CDR3: CASSAGTSGRVFTDEQFF
DNA: TGCGCCAGCAGCGCAGGGACTAGCGGGAGGGTGTTCACGGATGAGCAGTTCTTC

J: TRBJ2-1
V: TRBV7-3
size: -
D: -
CDR3: CASSWERNGEQFF
DNA: TGTGCCAGCAGCTGGGAGCGAAACGGTGAGCAGTTCTTC

J: TRBJ2-3
V: TRBV12-3/TRBV12-4
size: many
D: -
CDR3: CASSFGGNPSPQYF
DNA: TGTGCCAGCAGTTTCGGTGGGAACCCCAGTCCGCAGTATTTT

J: TRBJ2-7
V: TRBV7-3
size: -
D: TRBD2
CDR3: CASSLNSGTTYEQYF
DNA: TGTGCCAGCAGCTTAAATAGCGGGACTACCTACGAGCAGTACTTC

J: TRBJ2-7
V: TRBV6-1
size: few
D: -
CDR3: CASKTELRNEQYF
DNA: TGTGCCAGCAAGACCGAACTGAGAAATGAGCAGTACTTC

J: TRBJ2-5
V: TRBV20-1
size: once
D: -
CDR3: CSGRGTQYF
DNA: TGCAGTGGTCGGGGGACCCAGTACTTC

J: TRBJ2-7
V: TRBV20-1
size: -
D: TRBD1
CDR3: CSAPIPGQGGEQYF
DNA: TGCAGTGCTCCGATTCCAGGACAGGGTGGCGAGCAGTACTTC

J: TRBJ2-7
V: TRBV29-1
size: few
D: -
CDR3: CSVEIQGSSYEQYF
DNA: TGCAGCGTGGAAATACAGGGAAGCTCCTACGAGCAGTACTTC

J: TRBJ1-4
V: TRBV3-1
size: -
D: -
CDR3: CASSQRNINEKLFF
DNA: TGTGCCAGCAGCCAACGGAACATTAATGAAAAACTGTTTTTT

J: TRBJ1-2
V: TRBV7-2
size: few
D: TRBD1
CDR3: CASSPPGTGGGYGYTF
DNA: TGTGCCAGCAGCCCACCCGGGACAGGGGGCGGGTATGGCTACACCTTC

J: TRBJ2-3
V: TRBV12-3/TRBV12-4
size: -
D: TRBD2
CDR3: CASRPTSGRTYF
DNA: TGTGCCAGCAGGCCGACTAGCGGGAGGACGTATTTT

J: TRBJ1-6
V: TRBV6-1
size: -
D: TRBD1
CDR3: CASSGDRASPLHF
DNA: TGTGCCAGCAGTGGAGACAGGGCTTCACCCCTCCACTTT

J: TRBJ2-5
V: TRBV29-1
size: -
D: -
CDR3: CSVPRAGEETQYF
DNA: TGCAGCGTCCCTAGAGCAGGGGAGGAGACCCAGTACTTC

J: TRBJ2-3
V: TRBV9
size: -
D: -
CDR3: CASSPFLLTDTQYF
DNA: TGTGCCAGCAGCCCCTTCCTGCTCACAGATACGCAGTATTTT

J: TRBJ2-5
V: TRBV20-1
size: few
D: -
CDR3: CSAGTLETQYF
DNA: TGCAGTGCCGGGACCCTGGAGACCCAGTACTTC

J: TRBJ1-2
V: TRBV7-9
size: -
D: TRBD1
CDR3: CASSSGQGAILDDYGYTF
DNA: TGTGCCAGCAGCTCAGGACAGGGGGCAATTTTGGATGACTATGGCTACACCTTC

J: TRBJ2-7
V: TRBV7-8
size: -
D: TRBD2
CDR3: CASSVLGTTRYEQYF
DNA: TGTGCCAGCAGCGTTCTCGGGACTACACGCTACGAGCAGTACTTC

J: TRBJ2-3
V: TRBV9
size: many
D: -
CDR3: CASSDQRTRDTQYF
DNA: TGTGCCAGCAGCGACCAAAGAACAAGAGATACGCAGTATTTT

J: TRBJ1-2
V: TRBV5-1
size: -
D: -
CDR3: CASSFGTPVYGYTF
DNA: TGCGCCAGCAGCTTCGGGACGCCGGTCTATGGCTACACCTTC

J: TRBJ1-5
V: TRBV18
size: -
D: -
CDR3: CASSPNSGNQPQHF
DNA: TGTGCCAGCTCACCGAACTCAGGCAATCAGCCCCAGCATTTT

J: TRBJ2-1
V: TRBV7-2
size: -
D: -
CDR3: CASSWFTDNNEQFF
DNA: TGTGCCAGCAGCTGGTTCACGGACAACAATGAGCAGTTCTTC

J: TRBJ2-5
V: TRBV7-2
size: few
D: TRBD2
CDR3: CASSLVPASGGSQYF
DNA: TGTGCCAGCAGCTTAGTCCCGGCTAGCGGTGGGTCCCAGTACTTC

J: TRBJ2-7
V: TRBV3-1
size: -
D: TRBD2
CDR3: CASSQVNSGRGYEQYF
DNA: TGTGCCAGCAGCCAAGTTAACAGCGGGAGGGGTTACGAGCAGTACTTC

J: TRBJ2-1
V: TRBV7-2
size: -
D: TRBD1
CDR3: CASSFPGQGLNEQFF
DNA: TGTGCCAGCAGCTTCCCGGGACAGGGTTTGAATGAGCAGTTCTTC

J: TRBJ2-7
V: TRBV20-1
size: -
D: -
CDR3: CSAPNPWGDPYEQYF
DNA: TGCAGTGCCCCCAACCCCTGGGGAGACCCCTACGAGCAGTACTTC

J: TRBJ2-1
V: TRBV9
size: -
D: -
CDR3: CASSGGWLADNEQFF
DNA: TGTGCCAGCAGCGGCGGGTGGTTAGCGGACAATGAGCAGTTCTTC

J: TRBJ2-7
V: TRBV20-1
size: -
D: -
CDR3: CSAHHSGTYEQYF
DNA: TGCAGTGCTCATCACTCGGGAACCTACGAGCAGTACTTC

J: TRBJ2-3
V: TRBV10-2
size: -
D: TRBD2
CDR3: CASRTSGRALRNTQYF
DNA: TGCGCCAGCCGGACTAGCGGGAGGGCCCTCCGAAATACGCAGTATTTT

J: TRBJ1-1
V: TRBV7-2
size: -
D: -
CDR3: CASSQDKNTEAFF
DNA: TGTGCCAGCAGCCAAGACAAGAACACTGAAGCTTTCTTT

J: TRBJ1-5
V: TRBV20-1
size: -
D: TRBD1
CDR3: CSAKGTGGLSNQPQHF
DNA: TGCAGTGCCAAGGGGACAGGGGGTTTGAGCAATCAGCCCCAGCATTTT

J: TRBJ2-5
V: TRBV7-3
size: few
D: -
CDR3: CASSLTLRETQYF
DNA: TGTGCCAGCAGCTTAACGTTGCGGGAGACCCAGTACTTC

J: TRBJ1-2
V: TRBV12-3/TRBV12-4
size: few
D: TRBD1
CDR3: CASSFGTEGVGYTF
DNA: TGTGCCAGCAGTTTTGGGACAGAGGGCGTTGGCTACACCTTC

J: TRBJ1-5
V: TRBV10-2
size: -
D: -
CDR3: CATGTPTGNQPQHF
DNA: TGCGCCACCGGGACTCCAACGGGCAATCAGCCCCAGCATTTT

J: TRBJ1-1
V: TRBV9
size: once
D: -
CDR3: CASSVSLMNTEAFF
DNA: TGTGCCAGCAGCGTTTCCTTGATGAACACTGAAGCTTTCTTT